This T cell receptor (beta chain) is drawn from a study of blood T cell repertoires in COVID-19 (dated by TCRdb to 2019 to 2021). For the study in its entirety: Samples from collaborators originated in the United States, Italy and Spain and spanned both the acute and convalescent phases of COVID-19. The prospective study material was composed of cDNA or gDNA derived from T cells, B-cell-depleted T cells, or PBMCs. The dataset comprised deeply sampled blood TCRbeta repertoires from subjects exposed to, actively infected with, or recovered from COVID-19. The repertoires were made available in a free public database intended to serve as a resource for research on the immune response to SARS-CoV-2. Samples were obtained from the ongoing ImmuneRACE study (first 160 participants) and from roughly 1,300 subjects provided by 6 global collaborators. Nearly every sample came with metadata listing a de-identified subject ID, COVID-19 status, age in years and sex. Where available, HLA class I and class II types were taken from metadata supplied by the sample provider and were not determined by assay-based typing.

Whole blood was collected in K2EDTA tubes by collaborating institutions according to the institutions' own protocols. For TCRbeta analysis, collaborators shipped samples as frozen whole blood, isolated PBMCs, or DNA extracted from either of those sample types. The immunoSEQ Assay, a bias-controlled multiplex PCR, was used to amplify TCRbeta CDR3 regions from genomic DNA. Concerning the study's data processing: The number of nucleated cells in each sample was estimated from the amplification of reference gene primers within the assay. To quantify the absolute abundance of each unique TCRbeta CDR3 rearrangement, sequence reads were collapsed and filtered. For each sample, productive Simpson clonality was calculated by taking the square root of Simpson's diversity index across productive rearrangements. Entries here come from immuneACCESS through TCRdb and include only in-frame sequences with V and J called. Some clones fail to appear in such tables; in the studies checked, an unresolved V gene covers under half of the shortfall, and the cause of the remainder is unknown. V and J calls and clone size are given by that table; D and trimming were obtained from the DNA. The sample table records roughly 13,000 clones; just under 80% of these occur just once. Around a third of the sample comes from the top ten.

A word on this clone: The clone's antigen remains unknown. Base quality data are lacking; no much larger clone is found one base away.

From its cysteine to its phenylalanine, the CDR3 spans 14 amino acids. Just the 42-base CDR3 DNA is kept, in frame starting at base 1. Looking up the germline V gene (reference sequence) yields CDR1 SEHNR and CDR2 FQNEAQ. V lost 3 bases and J lost 4 bases, and the count of bases not matched to a germline gene is 0. The paper's findings and limits, for the study overall: The quantity of clinical and demographic metadata differed by source and by participant and was supplied without curation.

This sequence uses TRBV7-9 and TRBJ2-3, with 11 middle bases fitting TRBD2. The sequence was obtained from a human donor in a cohort sampled during active COVID-19. Material for sequencing was peripheral blood. The DNA sequence is given as TGTGCCAGCAGCTTTAGCGGGGGGGCAGATACGCAGTATTTT. Translation gives CASSFSGGADTQYF.